This TCR beta chain was documented in a study of T-cell memory formation after mild COVID-19. The germline V gene has CDR1 SGHVS and CDR2 FQNEAQ. The CDR3 is made up of 13 amino acids. The V end lost 3 bases, the J end lost 7 bases, and 7 bases lay between the germline ends. From the 5' RACE reads, TCRdb called clonotypes with MiXCR, one entry per CDR3 protein. The sample shows roughly 370,000 distinct CDR3 sequences, roughly 15% of them seen only once. This sequence joins TRBV7-8 and TRBJ1-6, with D perhaps TRBD1 (5 bases). This clonotype was sampled from a man younger than 35 who had mild COVID-19 (a few samples of this study predate the infection). Cell type and time point are not known. Material: PBMCs or a T cell subset sorted from them (not recorded which). The CDR3 DNA sequence: TGTGCCAGCAGCTTTCCAGGGAATTCACCCCTCCACTTT. Translating it yields CASSFPGNSPLHF.